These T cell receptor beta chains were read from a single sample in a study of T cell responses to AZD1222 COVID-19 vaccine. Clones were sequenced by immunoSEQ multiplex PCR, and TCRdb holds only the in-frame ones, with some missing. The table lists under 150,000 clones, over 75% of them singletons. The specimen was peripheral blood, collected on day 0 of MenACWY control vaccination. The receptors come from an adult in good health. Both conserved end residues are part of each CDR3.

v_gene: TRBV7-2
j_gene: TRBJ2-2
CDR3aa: CASRKYRVTNTGELFF

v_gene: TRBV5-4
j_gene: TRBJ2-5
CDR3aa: CASSSPNDRGHQETQYF

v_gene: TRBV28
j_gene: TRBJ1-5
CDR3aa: CASSLGTGQGYNQPQHF

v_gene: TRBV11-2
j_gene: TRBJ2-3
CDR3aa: CASSSAVGTASTDTQYF

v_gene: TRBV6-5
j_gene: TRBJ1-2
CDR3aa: CASSSAGEGYTF

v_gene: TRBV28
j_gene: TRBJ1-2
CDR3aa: CASSLSPDSFYGYTF

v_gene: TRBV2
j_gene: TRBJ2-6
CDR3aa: CASSEGQARILTF

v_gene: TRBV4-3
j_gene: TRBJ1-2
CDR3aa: CASSQEAGIYGYTF

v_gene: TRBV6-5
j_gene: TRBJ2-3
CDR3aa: CASSRDRSTDTQYF

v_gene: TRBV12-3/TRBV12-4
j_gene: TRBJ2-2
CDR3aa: CASRATGTGELFF

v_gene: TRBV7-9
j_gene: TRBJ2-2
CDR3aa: CASSLKRPNTGELFF

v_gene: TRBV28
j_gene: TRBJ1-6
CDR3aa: CASSPRSNSPLHF

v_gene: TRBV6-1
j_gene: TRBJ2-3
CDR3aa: CASKNPTEYTQYF

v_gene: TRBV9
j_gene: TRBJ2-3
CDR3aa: CASSPWTSGRVSDTQYF

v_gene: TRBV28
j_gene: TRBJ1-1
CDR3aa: CASSRRQGSATEAFF

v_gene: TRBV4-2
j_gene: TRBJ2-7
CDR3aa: CASSQDDRGRPYEQYF

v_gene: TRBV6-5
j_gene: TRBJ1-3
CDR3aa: CASKGMAGNTIYF

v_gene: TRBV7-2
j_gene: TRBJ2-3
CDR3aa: CASSFMTYMDRDSTDTQYF

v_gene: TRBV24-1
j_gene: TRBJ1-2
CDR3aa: CATSSAATSYGYTF

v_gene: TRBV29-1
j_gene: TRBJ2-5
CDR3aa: CSVVSSGVIETQYF

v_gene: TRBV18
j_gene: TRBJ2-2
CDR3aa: CASSPLGGRAGTGELFF

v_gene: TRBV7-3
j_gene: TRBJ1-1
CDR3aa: CASSLGGQGGNTEAFF

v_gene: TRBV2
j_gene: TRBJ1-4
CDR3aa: CASSEVSRGEKLFF

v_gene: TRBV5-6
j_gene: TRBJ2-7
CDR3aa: CASSFSPSSYEQYF

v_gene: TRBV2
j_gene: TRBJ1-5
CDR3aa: CASSADRYNQPQHF